This T cell receptor beta chain is from a study of T cell responses to AZD1222 COVID-19 vaccine. Repertoires were generated with immunoSEQ multiplex PCR, while TCRdb's copy carries only in-frame clones and drops some. The data contain around 120,000 clones, about 89% of them seen just once; the ten biggest clones take up 25% to 30%. This CDR3 has 12 amino acids. The germline CDR1 and CDR2 sequences are KGHSH and LQKENI. V was pared by 1 base and J by 7 bases, with 7 bases between. The source of this sequence is an adult in good health. V usage is TRBV18 and J usage is TRBJ1-1; D remains ambiguous. This specimen consisted of peripheral blood, obtained on day 0 of AZD1222 vaccination. CDR3 in amino acids: CASSPREGEAFF. In nucleotides, the CDR3 is TGTGCCAGCTCACCACGAGAGGGTGAAGCTTTCTTT.